Listed below are T cell receptor beta chains from one sample, sequenced in a study of response to subunit inactivated influenza vaccine. TCRdb itself ran the RT-PCR reads through MiXCR, one entry per CDR3 protein. The sample lists about 540,000 distinct CDR3 sequences; 14% were seen once. Sequences were derived from PBMCs from blood, sampled roughly 12 days after vaccination. The receptors derive from a man aged 45-65 years who received an inactivated influenza vaccine. Each CDR3 is given with its conserved first and last residue. The D gene is left open where the match is weak. Clone size is not always given. Where it is, it says once, few, many or a class for expanded clones.

j_call d_call v_call clone_size cdr3_nt cdr3_aa
TRBJ2-5 - TRBV5-5 - TGTGCCAGCAGCTTGGCCCGGAGCGCGGGGACCCAGTACTTC CASSLARSAGTQYF
TRBJ2-7 - TRBV4-1 few TGCGCCAGCAGCCAAGTGGGCGGCCGATACGAGCAGTACTTC CASSQVGGRYEQYF
TRBJ2-1 - TRBV15 - TGTGCCACCAGCAGAGATCCTACGGGCCTGCTTTACGATGAGCAGTTCTTC CATSRDPTGLLYDEQFF
TRBJ1-1 - TRBV4-1 - TGCGCCAGCAGCCAAGGCAGGGGTTTGAACACTGAAGCTTTCTTT CASSQGRGLNTEAFF
TRBJ2-7 - TRBV4-2 few TGTGCCAGCAGCCAAGACGCCTGGGCAGGAGACTCCTACGAGCAGTACTTC CASSQDAWAGDSYEQYF
TRBJ2-5 - TRBV2 many TGTGCCAGCAGTGAAGCCGGACGGCCACGGACCCAGTACTTC CASSEAGRPRTQYF
TRBJ1-1 TRBD1 TRBV20-1 few TGCAGTGCTAGACCTATCGGGACAGTCATGAACACTGAAGCTTTCTTT CSARPIGTVMNTEAFF
TRBJ1-6 - TRBV27 - TGTGCCAGCAGTTTATCGGAGGGGCTGGGGTCACCCCTCCACTTT CASSLSEGLGSPLHF
TRBJ2-2 - TRBV6-5 - TGTGCCAGCAGTTACTCCCGGACTACCGGGGAGCTGTTTTTT CASSYSRTTGELFF
TRBJ2-5 TRBD2 TRBV28 - TGTGCCAGCAGTTTAGTGAGCGGGAGGGACCAAGAGACCCAGTACTTC CASSLVSGRDQETQYF
TRBJ2-2 - TRBV7-8 - TGTGCCAGCAGCTTAGCGAGTTCCCTAGCGACCGGGGAGCTGTTTTTT CASSLASSLATGELFF